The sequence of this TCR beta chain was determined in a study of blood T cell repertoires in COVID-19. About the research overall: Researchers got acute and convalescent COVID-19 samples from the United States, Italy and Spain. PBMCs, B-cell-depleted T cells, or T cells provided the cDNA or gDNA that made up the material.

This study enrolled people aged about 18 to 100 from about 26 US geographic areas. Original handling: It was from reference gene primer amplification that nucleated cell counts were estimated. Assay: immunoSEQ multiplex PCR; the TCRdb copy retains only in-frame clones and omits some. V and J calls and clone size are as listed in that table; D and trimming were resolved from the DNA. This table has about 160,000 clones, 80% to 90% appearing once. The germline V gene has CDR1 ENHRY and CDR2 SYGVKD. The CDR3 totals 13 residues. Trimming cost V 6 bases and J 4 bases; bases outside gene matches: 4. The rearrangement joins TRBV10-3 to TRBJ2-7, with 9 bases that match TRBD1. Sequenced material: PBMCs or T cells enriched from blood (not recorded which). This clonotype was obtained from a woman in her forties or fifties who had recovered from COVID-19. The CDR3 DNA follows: TGTGCCATCAGGGGACAGGGCGGTTACGAGCAGTACTTC. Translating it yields CAIRGQGGYEQYF.